Sequencing of this T cell receptor beta chain was carried out in a study of CD8 T cells in ankylosing spondylitis. The study, taken as a whole, reports: It appeared that ankylosing spondylitis blood was characterized by a TCR beta motif of several highly homologous variants.

Scientists made TCR beta libraries using quantitative 5'-RACE with molecular barcodes. One entry per CDR3 protein, called by TCRdb with MiXCR from the 5' RACE reads. The sample lists 200,000 to 300,000 distinct CDR3 sequences, around a tenth occurring once. The sample holds many counts of this clonotype. Its antigen is as yet unknown. The length of the CDR3 is 12 residues. Germline V gives CDR1 MGHDK, CDR2 SYGVNS. V lost 5 bases, J lost 10 bases, and 12 bases lay in between. The sequencing sample was made of blood, either unsorted or a sorted T cell fraction (not recorded which). This clonotype originated in a male donor with ankylosing spondylitis or in good health (not recorded which). The rearrangement links TRBV25-1 to TRBJ2-1; D is undetermined. CDR3 coding DNA: TGTGCCAGCAGTACCGACCCCGGGGAGCAGTTCTTC. It encodes CASSTDPGEQFF.